This T cell receptor (beta chain) was sequenced in a study of blood T cell repertoires in COVID-19. Background on the study: Some COVID-19 samples were acute and others convalescent; all came from the United States, Italy and Spain.

After removal of 3 bases from V and 4 bases from J, the junction contained 5 bases not matched to a gene. The CDR3 runs 14 residues. CDR1 is GTSNPN and CDR2 is SVGIG in the germline V gene (reference sequence). Symptom resolution, clearance, or two negative PCRs marked the recovered donors of Cohort 3. Per the original methods: The assay estimated nucleated cells by amplifying reference gene primers. The table came from immunoSEQ multiplex PCR; TCRdb's copy has only in-frame clones and leaves some out. The D gene and trimming were derived from the DNA, and the V and J assignments and clone size from that table. The sample holds 280,000 or so clones, 80% to 90% seen once.

The clonotype was recovered from a man aged 30 to 45 who had recovered from COVID-19. The genes are TRBV30 and TRBJ2-3; 9 nucleotides line up with TRBD2. The specimen sequenced was PBMCs or T cells enriched from blood (not recorded which). For the CDR3, the DNA is TGTGCCTGGAGGGCGCGGGGGGGCCCAGATACGCAGTATTTT. Encoded protein: CAWRARGGPDTQYF.